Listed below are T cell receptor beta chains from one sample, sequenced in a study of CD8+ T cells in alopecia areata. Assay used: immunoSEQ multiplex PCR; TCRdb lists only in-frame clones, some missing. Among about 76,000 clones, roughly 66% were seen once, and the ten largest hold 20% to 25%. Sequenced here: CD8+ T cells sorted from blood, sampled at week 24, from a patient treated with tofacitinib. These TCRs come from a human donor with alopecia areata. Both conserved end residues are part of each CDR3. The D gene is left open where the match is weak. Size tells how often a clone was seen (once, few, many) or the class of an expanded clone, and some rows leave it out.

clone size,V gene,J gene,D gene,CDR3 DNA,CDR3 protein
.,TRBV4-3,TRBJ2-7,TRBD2,TGCGCCAGCAGCCAAGTGTGGGGGGGTGACTACGAGCAGTACTTC,CASSQVWGGDYEQYF
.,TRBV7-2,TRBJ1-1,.,TGTGCCAGCAGCTGGTGGGGGGGGCGCGAAGGGAACACTGAAGCTTTCTTT,CASSWWGGREGNTEAFF
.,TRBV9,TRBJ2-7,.,TGTGCCAGCAGCGTGGGCGCAGAAACATACGAGCAGTACTTC,CASSVGAETYEQYF
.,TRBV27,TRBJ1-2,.,TGTGCCAGCAGTTTAGGTGGGAATGGCTACACCTTC,CASSLGGNGYTF
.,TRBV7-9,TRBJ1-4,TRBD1,TGTGCCAGCAGCTCGGGACAGGGGCCTAATGAAAAACTGTTTTTT,CASSSGQGPNEKLFF
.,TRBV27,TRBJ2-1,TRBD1,TGTGCCAGCAGTTCACAGGGGGTTATGAACAATGAGCAGTTCTTC,CASSSQGVMNNEQFF
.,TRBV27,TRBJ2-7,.,TGTGCCAGCAGTTTAACCGGGGGTAACGAGCAGTACTTC,CASSLTGGNEQYF
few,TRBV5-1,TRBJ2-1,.,TGCGCCAGCAGCTTAGATGGGTACTACAATGAGCAGTTCTTC,CASSLDGYYNEQFF
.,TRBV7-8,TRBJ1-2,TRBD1,TGTGCCAGCAGCTTAGGGACAGGGTCATATGGCTACACCTTC,CASSLGTGSYGYTF
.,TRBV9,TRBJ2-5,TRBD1,TGTGCCAGCAGCGTAGGGACAGGGAGGCTCCAAGAGACCCAGTACTTC,CASSVGTGRLQETQYF
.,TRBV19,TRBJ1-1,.,TGTGCCAGTAGCGAAACCGGGCTGGGAGGGACTGAAGCTTTCTTT,CASSETGLGGTEAFF
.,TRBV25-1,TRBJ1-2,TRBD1,TGTGCCAGCCGCGGGACAGGGTTTAACTATGGCTACACCTTC,CASRGTGFNYGYTF
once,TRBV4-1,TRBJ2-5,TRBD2,TGCGCCAGCAGCCCCCGACTAGCGGGAGTCCCTTACCAAGAGACCCAGTACTTC,CASSPRLAGVPYQETQYF
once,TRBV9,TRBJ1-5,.,TGTGCCAGCAGCGCTGAGGGGGGAGGCAATCAGCCCCAGCATTTT,CASSAEGGGNQPQHF
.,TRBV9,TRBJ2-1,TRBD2,TGTGCCAGCAGCTCTCGAAAGGGACTAGTGATTTTCAATGAGCAGTTCTTC,CASSSRKGLVIFNEQFF
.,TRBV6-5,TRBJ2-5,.,TGTGCCAGCAGTTACGGGGAGACCCAGTACTTC,CASSYGETQYF
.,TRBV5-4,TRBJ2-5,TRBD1,TGTGCCAGCAGCTTGGATCAGGGGGCACAAGAGACCCAGTACTTC,CASSLDQGAQETQYF
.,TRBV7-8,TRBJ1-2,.,TGTGCCAGCAGCTTAAGTCGCGGGGGCGGAGGCTACACCTTC,CASSLSRGGGGYTF
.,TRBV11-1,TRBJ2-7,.,TGTGCCAGCAGCTCAGGTTACGAGCAGTACTTC,CASSSGYEQYF
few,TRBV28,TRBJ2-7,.,TGTGCCAGCACCAACCTGGGGGTAGGGGAGCGTTACGAGCAGTACTTC,CASTNLGVGERYEQYF
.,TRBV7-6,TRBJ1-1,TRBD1,TGTGCCAGCAGCCCATGGACAGGGACTGAAGCTTTCTTT,CASSPWTGTEAFF
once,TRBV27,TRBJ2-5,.,TGTGCCAGCAGTTCCTGGACAGCGTACCAAGAGACCCAGTACTTC,CASSSWTAYQETQYF
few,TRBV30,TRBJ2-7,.,TGTGCCTGGAGTGTACTAGGCAGGGACTTTTACGAGCAGTACTTC,CAWSVLGRDFYEQYF
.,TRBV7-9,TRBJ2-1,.,TGTGCCAGCAGCTTCCTGTCGGGGGACAATGAGCAGTTCTTC,CASSFLSGDNEQFF
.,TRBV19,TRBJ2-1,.,TGTGCCAGTAGTATGTACGCGAAAGGGCATGAGCAGTTCTTC,CASSMYAKGHEQFF
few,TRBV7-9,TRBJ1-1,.,TGTGCCAGCAGCGATCCAGGGATATACACTGAAGCTTTCTTT,CASSDPGIYTEAFF
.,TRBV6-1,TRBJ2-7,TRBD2,TGTGCCAGTATGGGGACTAGTATCTACGAGCAGTACTTC,CASMGTSIYEQYF
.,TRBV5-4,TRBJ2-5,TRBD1,TGTGCCAGCAGCTGGCAGGACAGGGGGCTCGAGACCCAGTACTTC,CASSWQDRGLETQYF
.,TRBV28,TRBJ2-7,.,TGTGCCAGCAGCTTGGACATTGCCTACGAGCAGTACTTC,CASSLDIAYEQYF
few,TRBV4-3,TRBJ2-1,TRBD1,TGCGCCAGCAGCCAAGATCGAGGGACAGCCAATGAGCAGTTCTTC,CASSQDRGTANEQFF
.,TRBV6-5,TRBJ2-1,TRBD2,TGTGCCAGCAGCCAGGGACTAGTGGTCAATGAGCAGTTCTTC,CASSQGLVVNEQFF
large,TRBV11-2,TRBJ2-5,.,TGTGCCAGCAGCTTAATTGGCCTCCAAGAGACCCAGTACTTC,CASSLIGLQETQYF
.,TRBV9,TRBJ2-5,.,TGTGCCAGCAGCGTAGAAGGGGTCCCCCAAGAGACCCAGTACTTC,CASSVEGVPQETQYF
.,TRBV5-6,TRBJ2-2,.,TGTGCCAGCAGCTTGGTAGCGGCCCCCACCGGGGAGCTGTTTTTT,CASSLVAAPTGELFF
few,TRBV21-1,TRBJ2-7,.,TGTGCCAGCAGCATTCACAACAGGGCAGCCTACGAGCAGTACTTC,CASSIHNRAAYEQYF
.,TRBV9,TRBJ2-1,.,TGTGCCAGCAGCGTAGTAGATGGACGAAGTGAGCAGTTCTTC,CASSVVDGRSEQFF
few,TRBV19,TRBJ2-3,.,TGTGCCAGTAGTATAGAGGAGGGACTCACAGATACGCAGTATTTT,CASSIEEGLTDTQYF
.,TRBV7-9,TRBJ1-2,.,TGTGCCAGCAGCTTAGCAACGAGGGGCCACAGGGATGATTGGTATGGCTACACCTTC,CASSLATRGHRDDWYGYTF
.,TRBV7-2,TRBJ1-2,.,TGTGCCAGCAGTCTTACTATGGAACCGCGCTATGGCTACACCTTC,CASSLTMEPRYGYTF
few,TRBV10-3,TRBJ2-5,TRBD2,TGTGCCATCAGTGACCCGGGCGGCGGGAGGGGGGAGACCCAGTACTTC,CAISDPGGGRGETQYF
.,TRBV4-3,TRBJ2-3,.,TGCGCCAGCAGCCAAGATAGATGGCCGTCTAGCACAGATACGCAGTATTTT,CASSQDRWPSSTDTQYF
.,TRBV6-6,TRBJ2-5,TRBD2,TGTGCCAGCAGTTACTCAGCGGGGGGGGAAGAGACCCAGTACTTC,CASSYSAGGEETQYF
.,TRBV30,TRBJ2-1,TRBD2,TGTGCCTGGGGACTAGCGGGAGACGAGCAGTTCTTC,CAWGLAGDEQFF
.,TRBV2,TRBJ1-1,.,TGTGCCAGCAGTGAAGCGCTTCGACAGGATGAAGCTTTCTTT,CASSEALRQDEAFF
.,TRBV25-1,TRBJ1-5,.,TGTGCCAGCAGTGAATTATTCCCCCCGGGTGGACAGCCCCAGCATTTT,CASSELFPPGGQPQHF
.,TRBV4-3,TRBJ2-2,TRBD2,TGCGCCAGCAGCCAAGACCTCGGAGGGAGGGGCGGGGAGCTGTTTTTT,CASSQDLGGRGGELFF
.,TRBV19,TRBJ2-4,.,TGTGCCAGTACCCCCCTTGGGGGGGCCAAAAACATTCAGTACTTC,CASTPLGGAKNIQYF
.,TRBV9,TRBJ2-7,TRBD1,TGTGCCAGCAGCGTAGCTCCTGGACAGGGGGTCTACGAGCAGTACTTC,CASSVAPGQGVYEQYF
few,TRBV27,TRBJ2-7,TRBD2,TGTGCCAGCAGTATAAGCGGGGCCTACGAGCAGTACTTC,CASSISGAYEQYF
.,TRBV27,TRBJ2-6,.,TGTGCCAGCAGTTTATCAGGGCCGGGGGCCAACGTCCTGACTTTC,CASSLSGPGANVLTF
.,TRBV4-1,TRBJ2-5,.,TGCGCCAGCAGCCAATTTACAGCCGAAGAGACCCAGTACTTC,CASSQFTAEETQYF
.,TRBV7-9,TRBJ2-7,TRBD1,TGTGCCAGCAGCTTAGGGGGACAGGGGCTTTACGAGCAGTACTTC,CASSLGGQGLYEQYF
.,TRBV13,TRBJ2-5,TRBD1,TGTGCCAGCAGCGGGACAGAAGAGACCCAGTACTTC,CASSGTEETQYF
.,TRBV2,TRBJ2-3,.,TGTGCCAGCAGTGAAGGGGGCTCCCCAACAGATACGCAGTATTTT,CASSEGGSPTDTQYF
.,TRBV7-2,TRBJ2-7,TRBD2,TGTGCCAGCAGCTTAGCGGGGAGGGATTACGAGCAGTACTTC,CASSLAGRDYEQYF
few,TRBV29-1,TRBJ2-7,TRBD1,TGCAGCGTTGAACCGGGACAGGGGACTTACGAGCAGTACTTC,CSVEPGQGTYEQYF
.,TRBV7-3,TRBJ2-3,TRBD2,TGTGCCAGCAGCTTCCAGGGGAGCGGGGGAAGCACAGATACGCAGTATTTT,CASSFQGSGGSTDTQYF
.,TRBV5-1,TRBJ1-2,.,TGCGCCAGCAACCACCTATACGGGAATCCTAACTATGGCTACACCTTC,CASNHLYGNPNYGYTF
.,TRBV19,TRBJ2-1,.,TGTGCCAGTAGTGCGGGACTCTCCCACAGTGAGCAGTTCTTC,CASSAGLSHSEQFF
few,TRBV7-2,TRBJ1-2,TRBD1,TGTGCCAGCAGCCCGTGGACAGGGAATAACTATGGCTACACCTTC,CASSPWTGNNYGYTF